The entry below describes one TCR beta chain. Its target is not known. PCR involved 60 Vbeta and 13 Jbeta primers. TCRdb keeps only in-frame clones here, not all; method: immunoSEQ multiplex PCR. The sample lists around 210,000 clones; approximately 81% were seen once. The data stem from a study of cytomegalovirus exposure and HLA in healthy donors. Findings of the study overall: V- and J-gene trimming of TCR beta was linked (in a later analysis) to a missense DCLRE1C variant. What a later analysis reportedly showed was that an Asian-associated ancestry cluster had fewer N-insertions than the 666-donor mean. In a later analysis, TCR association rates varied by HLA locus: DRB1 most, HLA-C fewest.

The junction had 7 bases not matched to a gene; V was cut back by 0 bases and J by 2 bases. There are 19 residues in the CDR3. Germline V CDR1 and CDR2: MGHRA, YSYEKL. This chain joins TRBV4-1 and TRBJ2-2; 12 nucleotides agree with TRBD2. This clonotype was sampled from a girl aged 2 to 10 in good health and CMV-seronegative. Sequencing used PBMCs. CDR3 in amino acids: CASSQDARLAGVNTGELFF. CDR3 DNA sequence: TGCGCCAGCAGCCAAGATGCCCGACTAGCGGGGGTTAACACCGGGGAGCTGTTTTTT.